This T cell receptor (beta chain) originates from a study of radiotherapy plus CTLA-4 blockade in lung cancer. Study details: An objective response was seen in about a sixth of patients, and disease control in around 33%. Study conclusions and caveats: Radiotherapy with ipilimumab was followed by blood expansion of tumor-derived clones. Early shifts in blood T cell clones, with interferon-beta, reportedly predicted response best.

The protocol was immunoSEQ multiplex PCR, while the TCRdb copy is restricted to in-frame clones and leaves out a portion. Of 75,000 to 100,000 clones listed, approximately 72% were seen once; the top ten hold about 3%. With ipilimumab providing CTLA-4 blockade, focal radiation was administered to patients who had chemo-refractory metastatic non-small-cell lung cancer. CDR1 is ENHRY, CDR2 SYGVKD, per germline. The CDR3 has 16 amino acids. V was clipped by 10 bases and J by 7 bases; unmatched bases: 15. This clone was detected only a few times. Its specificity is not known. The sequences come from peripheral blood, collected from a patient treated with radiotherapy plus ipilimumab. The chain couples TRBV10-3 to TRBJ1-4; 10 nucleotides agree with TRBD1. The sequence was collected from a human donor with non-small cell lung cancer who had a partial response to radiotherapy plus ipilimumab. Some clones in this sample may be carry-over from other donors' samples. The CDR3 spells CATGRDRGQAVEKLFF. CDR3 coding DNA: TGTGCCACCGGAAGAGACAGGGGGCAAGCGGTTGAAAAACTGTTTTTT.